Listed below are T cell receptor beta chains from one sample, sequenced in a study of CD4 T cells in relation to SARS-CoV-2 and coronaviruses. Using immunoSEQ multiplex PCR, the repertoire was profiled, and TCRdb retains in-frame clones only, with some absent. The data hold around 41,000 clones, with 84% observed a single time. Their antigen targets remain unknown. The sequencing sample was made of naive CD4+ T cells from PBMCs, cultured in vitro. These receptors all come from an adult with COVID-19. CDR3s include the opening cysteine and the closing phenylalanine or tryptophan. A D gene is named only where the DNA matches it firmly. Clone sizes are given selectively: once, few, many, or a class where the clone is expanded.

D gene,clone size,V gene,J gene,CDR3 DNA,CDR3 protein
-,-,TRBV28,TRBJ2-7,TGTGCCAGCAGGTTGGTAGGGGGCTACGAGCAGTACTTC,CASRLVGGYEQYF
TRBD2,-,TRBV18,TRBJ2-7,TGTGCCAGCTCACCTAGCGGGAGGGCCTACGAGCAGTACTTC,CASSPSGRAYEQYF
-,-,TRBV28,TRBJ2-3,TGTGCCAGCAGTTTATATCGGGCCGTCACAGATACGCAGTATTTT,CASSLYRAVTDTQYF
-,-,TRBV11-2,TRBJ2-7,TGTGCCAGCAGCTTGTCGCGGTCCTGGAACTACGAGCAGTACTTC,CASSLSRSWNYEQYF
TRBD1,-,TRBV7-9,TRBJ2-1,TGTGCCAGCAGCTTAGAGAGACAGGGCCACAATGAGCAGTTCTTC,CASSLERQGHNEQFF
-,-,TRBV7-3,TRBJ2-7,TGTGCCAGCAGCTTGAACAGGGTGGGTGAGCAGTACTTC,CASSLNRVGEQYF
-,-,TRBV18,TRBJ2-2,TGTGCCAGCTCACCAGACATGGGGGAGCTGTTTTTT,CASSPDMGELFF
TRBD2,-,TRBV5-1,TRBJ2-5,TGCGCCAGCAGCTTGGTGCTAGCGGGAACAGAGACCCAGTACTTC,CASSLVLAGTETQYF
-,-,TRBV27,TRBJ2-5,TGTGCCAGCAGTTGGGGGGAGAGAGAGGGAGAGACCCAGTACTTC,CASSWGEREGETQYF
-,-,TRBV10-3,TRBJ1-2,TGTGCCATCAGTGTCCGTCGCAGGCTCGTCGCGGACTATGGCTACACCTTC,CAISVRRRLVADYGYTF
TRBD2,few,TRBV5-4,TRBJ2-1,TGTGCCAGCAGCCCTAGCGGGGGACTAGCGGGAGGTATAGATGAGCAGTTCTTC,CASSPSGGLAGGIDEQFF
-,once,TRBV6-6,TRBJ2-6,TGTGCCAGCAGTCAACCCGGGGGGCCAAACGGGGCCAACGTCCTGACTTTC,CASSQPGGPNGANVLTF
TRBD1,-,TRBV28,TRBJ1-1,TGTGCCAGCAGGAGACTGGAGGGGGCGGGATATACGGACACTGAAGCTTTCTTT,CASRRLEGAGYTDTEAFF